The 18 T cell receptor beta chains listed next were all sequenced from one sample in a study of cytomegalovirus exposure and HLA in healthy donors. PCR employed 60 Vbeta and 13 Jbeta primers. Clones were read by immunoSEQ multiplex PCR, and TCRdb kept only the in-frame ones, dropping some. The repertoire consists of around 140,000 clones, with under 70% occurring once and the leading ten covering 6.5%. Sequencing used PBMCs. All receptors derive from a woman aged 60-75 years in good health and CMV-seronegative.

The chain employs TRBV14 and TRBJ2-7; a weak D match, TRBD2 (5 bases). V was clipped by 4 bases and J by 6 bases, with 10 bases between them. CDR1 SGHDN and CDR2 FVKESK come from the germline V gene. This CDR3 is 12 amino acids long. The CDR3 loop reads CASSLLGSEQYF. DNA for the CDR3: TGTGCCAGCAGCCTTTTAGGGAGCGAGCAGTACTTC.

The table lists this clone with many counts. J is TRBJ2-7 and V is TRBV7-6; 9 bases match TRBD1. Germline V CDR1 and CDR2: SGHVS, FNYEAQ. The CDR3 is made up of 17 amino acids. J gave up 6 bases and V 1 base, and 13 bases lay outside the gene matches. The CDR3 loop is CASSLVSVRDRVSEQYF. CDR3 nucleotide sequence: TGTGCCAGCAGCTTAGTTAGTGTCCGGGACAGGGTTTCCGAGCAGTACTTC.

CDR3 loop: CASTLHPGRLEAFF. The CDR3 nucleotides read TGTGCCAGCACCCTCCATCCAGGGCGGCTAGAAGCTTTCTTT. The J gene is TRBJ1-1, the V gene TRBV27; tentatively, D is TRBD1 (5 bases). The germline CDR1 and CDR2 sequences are MNHEY and SMNVEV (reference sequence). Trimming left V 7 bases short and J 8 bases short, with 20 bases between. This CDR3 region has 14 residues.

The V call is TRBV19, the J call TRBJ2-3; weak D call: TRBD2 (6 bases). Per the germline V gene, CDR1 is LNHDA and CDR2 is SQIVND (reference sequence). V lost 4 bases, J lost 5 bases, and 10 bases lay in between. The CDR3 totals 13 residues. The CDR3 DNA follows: TGTGCCAGTAGTACCGGAGGGAAAGATACGCAGTATTTT. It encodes CASSTGGKDTQYF.

The CDR3 reads CASSPLPAGGEQFF. The CDR3 DNA is TGTGCCAGCTCACCACTTCCGGCGGGAGGTGAGCAGTTCTTC. The rearrangement links TRBV18 to TRBJ2-1, with 8 positions matching TRBD2. Germline CDR1 is KGHSH and CDR2 is LQKENI. V lost 1 base and J lost 9; bases outside the gene matches: 5. The CDR3 sequence is 14 residues long.

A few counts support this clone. The CDR3 DNA follows: TGCGCCAGCAGTCAGGCTGCGCTAGCGGGAACCTACAATGAGCAGTTCTTC. Its protein is CASSQAALAGTYNEQFF. The chain combines TRBV23-1 with TRBJ2-1, with TRBD2 matching 9 bases. TRBV23-1 is flagged as an ORF with uncertain function. The CDR3 extends over 17 amino acids. V gave up 3 bases and J gave up 2 bases; unmatched junction bases: 8.

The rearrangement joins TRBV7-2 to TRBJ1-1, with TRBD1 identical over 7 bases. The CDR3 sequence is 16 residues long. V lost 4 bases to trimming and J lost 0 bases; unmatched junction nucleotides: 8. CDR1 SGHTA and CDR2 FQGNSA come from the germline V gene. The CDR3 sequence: CASSSGQSPLNTEAFF. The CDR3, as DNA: TGTGCCAGCAGCTCGGGACAGTCCCCTTTGAACACTGAAGCTTTCTTT.

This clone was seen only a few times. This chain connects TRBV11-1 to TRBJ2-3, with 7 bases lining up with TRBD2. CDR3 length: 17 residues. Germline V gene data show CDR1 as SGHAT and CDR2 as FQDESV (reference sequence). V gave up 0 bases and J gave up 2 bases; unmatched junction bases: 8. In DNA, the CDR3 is TGTGCCAGCAGCTTAGCCCAGACTAGCAGGCACACAGATACGCAGTATTTT. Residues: CASSLAQTSRHTDTQYF.

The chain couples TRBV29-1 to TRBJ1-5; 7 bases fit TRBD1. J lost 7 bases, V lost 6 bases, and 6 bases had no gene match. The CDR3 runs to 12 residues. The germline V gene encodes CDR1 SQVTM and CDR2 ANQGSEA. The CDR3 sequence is CSVSGTDQPQHF. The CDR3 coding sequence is TGCAGCGTGTCCGGGACAGACCAGCCCCAGCATTTT.

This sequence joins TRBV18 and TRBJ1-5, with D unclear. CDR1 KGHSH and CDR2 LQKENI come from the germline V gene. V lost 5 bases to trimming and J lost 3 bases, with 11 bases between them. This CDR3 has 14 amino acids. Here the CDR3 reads CASSMDGLNQPQHF. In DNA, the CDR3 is TGTGCCAGCTCAATGGACGGACTCAATCAGCCCCAGCATTTT. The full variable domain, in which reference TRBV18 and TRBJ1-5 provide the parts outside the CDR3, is NAGVMQNPRHLVRRRGQEARLRCSPMKGHSHVYWYRQLPEEGLKFMVYLQKENIIDESGMPKERFSAEFPKEGPSILRIQQVVRGDSAAYFCASSMDGLNQPQHFGDGTRLSIL.

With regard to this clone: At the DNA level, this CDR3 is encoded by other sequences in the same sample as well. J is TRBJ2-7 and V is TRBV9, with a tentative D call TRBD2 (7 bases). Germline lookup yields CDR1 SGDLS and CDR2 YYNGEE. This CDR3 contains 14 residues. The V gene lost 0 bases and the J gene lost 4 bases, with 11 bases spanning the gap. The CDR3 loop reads CASSVAGGGYEQYF. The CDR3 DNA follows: TGTGCCAGCAGCGTAGCGGGGGGCGGGTACGAGCAGTACTTC.

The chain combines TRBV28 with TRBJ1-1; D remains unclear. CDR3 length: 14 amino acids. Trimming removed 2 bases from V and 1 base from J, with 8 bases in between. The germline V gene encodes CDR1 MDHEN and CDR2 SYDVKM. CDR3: CASSLVQKNTEAFF. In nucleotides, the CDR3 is TGTGCCAGCAGTTTAGTACAGAAGAACACTGAAGCTTTCTTT.

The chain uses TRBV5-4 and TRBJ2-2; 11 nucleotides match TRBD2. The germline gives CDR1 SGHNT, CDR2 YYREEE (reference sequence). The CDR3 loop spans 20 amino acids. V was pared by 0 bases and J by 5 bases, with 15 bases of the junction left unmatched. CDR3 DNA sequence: TGTGCCAGCAGCTTGGCCGGGGGTAGCGGGGGGGCCAGGGGGACCGGGGAGCTGTTTTTT. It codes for CASSLAGGSGGARGTGELFF.

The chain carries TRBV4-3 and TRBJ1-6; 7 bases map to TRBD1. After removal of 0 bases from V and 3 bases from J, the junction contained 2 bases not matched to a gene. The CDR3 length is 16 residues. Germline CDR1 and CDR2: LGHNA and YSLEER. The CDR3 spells CASSQEGDSYNSPLHF. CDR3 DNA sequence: TGCGCCAGCAGCCAAGAAGGGGACAGCTATAATTCACCCCTCCACTTT.

CDR3 in amino acids: CASSPGRRVDTEAFF. The CDR3 region has the DNA TGTGCCAGCAGCCCCGGAAGGAGGGTCGACACTGAAGCTTTCTTT. The genes are TRBV5-6 and TRBJ1-1; D is unresolved. The germline gives CDR1 SGHDT, CDR2 YYEEEE. V gave up 4 bases and J gave up 3 bases, with 16 bases separating them. The CDR3 sequence is 15 residues long.

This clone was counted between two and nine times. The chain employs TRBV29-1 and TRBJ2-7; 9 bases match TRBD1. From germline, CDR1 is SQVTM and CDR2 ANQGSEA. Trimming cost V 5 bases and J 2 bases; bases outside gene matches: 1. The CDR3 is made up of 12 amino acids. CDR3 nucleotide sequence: TGCAGCGTTCGACAGGGGGCCTACGAGCAGTACTTC. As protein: CSVRQGAYEQYF.

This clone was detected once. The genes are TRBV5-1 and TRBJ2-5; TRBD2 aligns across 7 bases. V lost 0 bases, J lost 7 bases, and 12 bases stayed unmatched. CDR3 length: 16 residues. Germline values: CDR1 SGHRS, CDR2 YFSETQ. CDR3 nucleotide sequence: TGCGCCAGCAGCTTGGCCGTGCGGGGGTCCCGGGGGACCCAGTACTTC. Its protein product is CASSLAVRGSRGTQYF.

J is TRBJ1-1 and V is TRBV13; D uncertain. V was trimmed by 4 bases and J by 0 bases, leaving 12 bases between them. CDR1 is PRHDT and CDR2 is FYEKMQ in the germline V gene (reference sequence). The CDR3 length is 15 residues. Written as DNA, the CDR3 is TGTGCCAGCAGCTCCCGGGGTACCATGAACACTGAAGCTTTCTTT. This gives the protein CASSSRGTMNTEAFF.